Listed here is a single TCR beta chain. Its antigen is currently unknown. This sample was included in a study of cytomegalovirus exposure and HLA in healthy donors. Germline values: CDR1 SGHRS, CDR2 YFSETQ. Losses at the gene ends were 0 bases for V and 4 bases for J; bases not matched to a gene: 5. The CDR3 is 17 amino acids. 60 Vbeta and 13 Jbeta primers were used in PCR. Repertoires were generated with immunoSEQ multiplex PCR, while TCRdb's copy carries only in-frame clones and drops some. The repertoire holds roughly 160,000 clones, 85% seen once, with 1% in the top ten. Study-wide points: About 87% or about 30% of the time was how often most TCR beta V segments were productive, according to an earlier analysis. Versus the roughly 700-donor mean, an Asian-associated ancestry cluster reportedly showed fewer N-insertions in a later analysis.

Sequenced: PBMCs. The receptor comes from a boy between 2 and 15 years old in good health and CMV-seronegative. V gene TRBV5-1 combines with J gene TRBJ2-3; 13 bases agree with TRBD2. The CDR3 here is CASSLVRTSGSPDTQYF. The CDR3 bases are TGCGCCAGCAGCTTGGTGAGGACTAGCGGGAGTCCAGATACGCAGTATTTT.